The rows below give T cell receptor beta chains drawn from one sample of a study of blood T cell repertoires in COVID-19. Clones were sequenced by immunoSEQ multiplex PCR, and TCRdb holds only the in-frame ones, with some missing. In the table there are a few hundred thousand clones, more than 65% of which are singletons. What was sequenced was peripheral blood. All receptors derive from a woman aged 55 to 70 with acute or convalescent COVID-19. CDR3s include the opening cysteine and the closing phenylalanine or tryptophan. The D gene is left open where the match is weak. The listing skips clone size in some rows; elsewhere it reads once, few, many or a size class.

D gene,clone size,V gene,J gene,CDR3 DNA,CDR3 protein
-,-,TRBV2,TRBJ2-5,TGTGCCAGCAGTGACCCCCAAGGCCTGCGGGAGACCCAGTACTTC,CASSDPQGLRETQYF
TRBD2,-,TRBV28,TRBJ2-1,TGTGCCAGCAGTTCGCCGGCCGGGACTAGCGGGTCCCCGTCGCAGTTCTTC,CASSSPAGTSGSPSQFF
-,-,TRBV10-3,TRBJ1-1,TGTGCCATCAGTGAGTCAACAGTCCTGAGCACTGAAGCTTTCTTT,CAISESTVLSTEAFF
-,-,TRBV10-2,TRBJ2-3,TGCGCCAGCAGTGAGTCTCGGGGGACCACAGATACGCAGTATTTT,CASSESRGTTDTQYF
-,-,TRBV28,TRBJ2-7,TGTGCCAGCAGCTCGCGGCAGTCCGGGGTGAAAGGCTACGAGCAGTACTTC,CASSSRQSGVKGYEQYF
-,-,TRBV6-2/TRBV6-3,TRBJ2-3,TGTGCCAGCAGTTATCCCGGACTTACGCAGTATTTT,CASSYPGLTQYF
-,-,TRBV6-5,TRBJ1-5,TGTGCCAGCAGCTCACAGGATTATCAGCCCCAGCATTTT,CASSSQDYQPQHF
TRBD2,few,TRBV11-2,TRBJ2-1,TGTGCCAGCAGCTGGTCTAGCGGTAGCAATGAGCAGTTCTTC,CASSWSSGSNEQFF
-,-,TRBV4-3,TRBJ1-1,TGCGCCAGCAGCCAAGATGGCATCGCCCGAGGAGCTTTCTTT,CASSQDGIARGAFF
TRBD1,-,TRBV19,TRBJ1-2,TGTGCCAGTAGTCCAAGGGACAGGGCGGGTGGCTACACCTTC,CASSPRDRAGGYTF
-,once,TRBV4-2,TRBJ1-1,TGTGCCAGCAGCCAAGACCGCGCGCTACGGAGCATGAACACTGAAGCTTTCTTT,CASSQDRALRSMNTEAFF
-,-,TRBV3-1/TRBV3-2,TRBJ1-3,TGTGCCAGCAGCCAAGGCAGCTCTGGAAACACCATATATTTT,CASSQGSSGNTIYF
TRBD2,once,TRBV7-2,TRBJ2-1,TGTGCCAGCAGCTTAGGCGGGGGGCCCTACAATGAGCAGTTCTTC,CASSLGGGPYNEQFF
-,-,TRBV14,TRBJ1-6,TGTGCCAGCAGCCAAGAAACAGTTCCACCCCTCCACTTT,CASSQETVPPLHF
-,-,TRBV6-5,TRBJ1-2,TGTGCCAGCAGAGGACCAGGGGAAGGCTACACCTTC,CASRGPGEGYTF
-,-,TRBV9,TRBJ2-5,TGTGCCTCAAGGGGGAACGGGGAGACCCAGTACTTC,CASRGNGETQYF
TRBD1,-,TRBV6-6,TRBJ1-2,TGTGCCAGCAGCTCTACCTATACTCCCGGGACAGGGGGCATCTATGGCTACACCTTC,CASSSTYTPGTGGIYGYTF
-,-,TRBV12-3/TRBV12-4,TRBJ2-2,TGTGCCACCAGATCCGTCGGGGAGCTGTTTTTT,CATRSVGELFF
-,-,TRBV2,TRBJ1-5,TGTGCCAGCAGTGGCAGATTCAGGTCCAATCAGCCCCAGCATTTT,CASSGRFRSNQPQHF
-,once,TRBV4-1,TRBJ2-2,TGCGCCAGCAGCCAAGGGTGGGGGCGCACCGGGGAGCTGTTTTTT,CASSQGWGRTGELFF
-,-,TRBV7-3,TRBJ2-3,TGTGCCAGCAGCCCGGGGACATCCTCAGATACGCAGTATTTT,CASSPGTSSDTQYF
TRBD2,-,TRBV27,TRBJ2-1,TGTGCCAGCAGTTTATTGAGCGGGGGTTCCTACAATGAGCAGTTCTTC,CASSLLSGGSYNEQFF
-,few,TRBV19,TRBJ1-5,TGTGCCAGTAGTCAAAGTCAGGGCAATCAGCCCCAGCATTTT,CASSQSQGNQPQHF
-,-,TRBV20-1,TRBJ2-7,TGCAGTGCTAGTCGACCTGCCTGGAGTGACGAGCAGTACTTC,CSASRPAWSDEQYF